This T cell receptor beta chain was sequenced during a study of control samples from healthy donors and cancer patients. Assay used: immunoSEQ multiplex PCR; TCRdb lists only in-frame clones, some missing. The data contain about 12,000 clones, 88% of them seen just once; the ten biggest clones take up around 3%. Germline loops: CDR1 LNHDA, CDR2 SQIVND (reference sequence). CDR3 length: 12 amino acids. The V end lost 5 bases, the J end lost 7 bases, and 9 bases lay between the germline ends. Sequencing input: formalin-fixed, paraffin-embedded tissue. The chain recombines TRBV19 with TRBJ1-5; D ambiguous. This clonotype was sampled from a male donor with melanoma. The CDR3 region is CASSGRRQPQHF. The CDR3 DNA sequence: TGTGCCAGTAGTGGGAGGCGACAGCCCCAGCATTTT.